This paragraph covers one T cell receptor beta chain sequence. The entry originates in a study of T cell responses to AZD1222 COVID-19 vaccine. Assay: immunoSEQ multiplex PCR; the TCRdb copy retains only in-frame clones and omits some. The sample has roughly 80,000 clones; roughly 89% are singletons. The clonotype was recovered from an adult who received the AZD1222 COVID-19 vaccine. The sequencing used peripheral blood, collected 28 days after the second AZD1222 dose.

CDR3 nucleotide sequence: TGTGCCAGCTCGCCGTTGGGACAGATTCGAGAGACCCAGTACTTC. It yields the protein CASSPLGQIRETQYF. The chain is built from TRBV18 and TRBJ2-5, with 7 bases fitting TRBD1. The trim removed 6 bases at V and 4 bases at J, leaving 11 bases unmatched. This CDR3 has 15 residues. CDR1 and CDR2 from the germline V gene are KGHSH and LQKENI. The full variable domain, its missing parts supplied by reference TRBV18 and TRBJ2-5, is NAGVMQNPRHLVRRRGQEARLRCSPMKGHSHVYWYRQLPEEGLKFMVYLQKENIIDESGMPKERFSAEFPKEGPSILRIQQVVRGDSAAYFCASSPLGQIRETQYFGPGTRLLVL.